Here is one T cell receptor beta chain with its context. This clone showed up just a few times. Its specific antigen is unknown. Base qualities are not recorded, but no much larger clone differs from it by a single base. Collaborating institutions collected whole blood in K2EDTA tubes following their own protocols. For TCRbeta analysis, collaborators shipped samples in one of three forms: frozen whole blood, isolated PBMCs, or DNA extracted from either of those sample types. TCRbeta CDR3 regions were amplified from genomic DNA by means of the immunoSEQ Assay, a bias-controlled multiplex PCR. Under the source paper's analysis protocol: Nucleated cell counts per sample were estimated from amplification of reference gene primers within the assay. To quantify the absolute abundance of each unique TCRbeta CDR3 rearrangement, sequence reads were collapsed and filtered. For each sample, productive Simpson clonality was calculated by taking the square root of Simpson's diversity index across productive rearrangements. Sourced from immuneACCESS, this table was stored by TCRdb with only in-frame sequences that have V and J called. A share of the clones is absent; for the studies checked, an unresolved V gene accounts for under half, and the remainder has no known explanation. V, J and clone size are those of that table, while D and trimming were read from the DNA. A total of some 61,000 clones appear in this sample, approximately 90% of them only once. The ten largest make up roughly 8.8% of the sample.

This sample stems from a study of blood T cell repertoires in COVID-19 (dated by TCRdb to about 2020). For context, the study as a whole: Samples covering the acute and convalescent phases of COVID-19 were provided by collaborators in the United States, Italy and Spain. The prospective study material was composed of cDNA or gDNA derived from T cells, B-cell-depleted T cells, or PBMCs. Subjects who had been exposed to COVID-19, were actively infected with it, or had recovered from it provided the deeply sampled blood TCRbeta repertoires that made up the dataset. The repertoires were released in a freely available public database meant as a resource for research on the immune response to SARS-CoV-2. The samples were drawn from the first 160 participants of the ongoing ImmuneRACE study and from 1,254 subjects provided by 6 global collaborators. Nearly every sample came with metadata listing a de-identified subject ID, COVID-19 status, age in years and sex. Where available, HLA class I and class II types were obtained from metadata supplied by the sample provider rather than from assay-based typing. Here is what the overall study found, with its caveats: The quantity of clinical and demographic metadata differed by source and by participant and was supplied without curation.

From the cysteine up to the phenylalanine, the CDR3 has a length of 12 residues. Only CDR3 DNA remains: 36 bases, in frame from the first base. CDR1 is given as SEHNR and CDR2 as FQNEAQ, both from the germline V gene (reference sequence). Trimming takes 5 bases from V and 7 bases from J, and the germline ends sit 11 bases apart. The sequence is built from TRBV7-9 and TRBJ2-5; the D gene remains uncertain. The origin of this receptor is a man aged 30 to 45 with acute or convalescent COVID-19. The sample comprised peripheral blood. The CDR3 sequence is CASSAYPGTQYF. The DNA sequence is given as TGTGCCAGCAGCGCCTACCCGGGGACCCAGTACTTC. This CDR3, with the reference TRBV7-9 and TRBJ2-5 proteins standing in past its ends, gives the full variable domain DTGVSQNPRHKITKRGQNVTFRCDPISEHNRLYWYRQTLGQGPEFLTYFQNEAQLEKSRLLSDRFSAERPKGSFSTLEIQRTEQGDSAMYLCASSAYPGTQYFGPGTRLLVL.